These 24 T cell receptor beta chains originate from one sample sequenced in a study of identifying expanded T cells in peripheral blood. Using immunoSEQ multiplex PCR, the repertoire was profiled, and TCRdb retains in-frame clones only, with some absent. This sample has around 85,000 clones; 70% to 90% occur once, and the top ten carry around 2.8%. Material for sequencing was blood. The receptors derive from a person aged 18 to 75 in good health.

The chain joins TRBV28 to TRBJ2-7; no firm D call. This CDR3 comprises 11 residues. V dropped 2 bases and J dropped 4 bases, with 3 bases sitting between them. Germline loops: CDR1 MDHEN, CDR2 SYDVKM. The DNA for the CDR3 is TGTGCCAGCAGTTTACAGTACGAGCAGTACTTC. Its translation is CASSLQYEQYF. Filled out from reference TRBV28 and TRBJ2-7, the complete variable domain reads DVKVTQSSRYLVKRTGEKVFLECVQDMDHENMFWYRQDPGLGLRLIYFSYDVKMKEKGDIPEGYSVSREKKERFSLILESASTNQTSMYLCASSLQYEQYFGPGTRLTVT.

This clone has a handful of counts. The chain uses TRBV2 and TRBJ1-5; D not resolved. The CDR3 is 14 amino acids. Germline V gene lookup returns CDR1 SNHLY and CDR2 FYNNEI. Trimming removed 4 bases from V and 6 bases from J, with 13 bases in between. This chain's CDR3 is CASSGVTAGQPQHF. The DNA of the CDR3 is TGTGCCAGCAGTGGAGTGACGGCGGGTCAGCCCCAGCATTTT.

The chain combines TRBV7-8 with TRBJ2-1, with 10 bases matching TRBD2. Germline lookup yields CDR1 SGHVS and CDR2 FQNEAQ. The CDR3 sequence is 14 residues long. J lost 4 bases, V lost 8 bases, and 5 bases had no gene match. The CDR3 coding sequence is TGTGCCAGCGGCCTAGCGGGGGAATACAATGAGCAGTTCTTC. Its protein is CASGLAGEYNEQFF.

The chain is built from TRBV6-6 and TRBJ2-1; D call uncertain. V was shortened by 2 bases and J by 6 bases, with 8 bases between the two germline ends. This CDR3 spans 13 amino acids. Germline CDR1 and CDR2: MNHNY and SVGAGI (reference sequence). The CDR3 spells CASSYDWLNEQFF. The CDR3 coding sequence is TGTGCCAGCAGTTACGATTGGCTCAATGAGCAGTTCTTC.

The chain uses TRBV29-1 and TRBJ2-3; 7 positions match TRBD2. This CDR3 region has 13 residues. Losses at the gene ends were 4 bases for V and 5 bases for J; bases not matched to a gene: 6. Germline CDR1 reads SQVTM; CDR2 reads ANQGSEA. DNA of the CDR3: TGCAGCGTTGTAACGGGGGAGGGAGATACGCAGTATTTT. Protein: CSVVTGEGDTQYF.

In this sample, this clone turned up once. This chain links TRBV10-3 with TRBJ2-7; D is perhaps TRBD1 (5 bases). The CDR3 covers 17 residues. Germline CDR1 ENHRY, CDR2 SYGVKD. Trimming took off 0 bases at V and 0 bases at J, with 15 bases between the two ends. The CDR3 DNA reads TGTGCCATCAGTGAGTCGGGGCGACTTCTCGGCTCCTACGAGCAGTACTTC. Translation gives CAISESGRLLGSYEQYF.

The chain combines TRBV29-1 with TRBJ2-1; 7 bases align to TRBD2. The V and J ends lost 3 bases and 12 bases, in that order; junction bases with no gene match: 14. Looked up from germline, CDR1 is SQVTM and CDR2 is ANQGSEA. The CDR3 contains 14 residues. The CDR3 is CSVDLAGEARGQFF. The CDR3 coding sequence is TGCAGCGTTGATCTCGCGGGGGAAGCTAGGGGGCAGTTCTTC.

The rearrangement links TRBV30 to TRBJ1-5, with D perhaps TRBD1 (5 bases). The CDR3 runs to 13 residues. Germline V gene sequence: CDR1 GTSNPN, CDR2 SVGIG (reference sequence). The germline V and J ends were trimmed by 5 bases and 3 bases, with 11 bases remaining between them. The CDR3 DNA sequence: TGTGCCTGGTCTTTGACAGACAATCAGCCCCAGCATTTT. Translated, it gives CAWSLTDNQPQHF.

V and J are TRBV28 and TRBJ2-2; maybe TRBD1 (5 bases). Germline loops: CDR1 MDHEN, CDR2 SYDVKM. The CDR3 is made up of 15 amino acids. Trimming shortened V by 2 bases and J by 3 bases, and 10 bases separated the two germline ends. The CDR3 reads CASSLPDSYTGELFF. CDR3 DNA: TGTGCCAGCAGTTTACCCGACAGCTACACCGGGGAGCTGTTTTTT.

The rearrangement joins TRBV19 to TRBJ1-6; D perhaps matches TRBD1 (6 bases). Germline loops: CDR1 LNHDA, CDR2 SQIVND (reference sequence). The V gene lost 8 bases and the J gene lost 6 bases, with 17 bases spanning the gap. The length of the CDR3 is 15 residues. The CDR3 bases are TGTGCCAGTGCTGCGGGGGCGATCGGTAATTCACCCCTCCACTTT. Translating it yields CASAAGAIGNSPLHF.

This clone has only one observation. This chain uses TRBV7-9 with TRBJ2-2, with 7 nucleotides matching TRBD1. The CDR3 runs to 15 residues. CDR1 is SEHNR and CDR2 is FQNEAQ in the germline V gene (reference sequence). The ends lost 6 bases at V and 2 bases at J; junction bases unmatched: 6. The CDR3 nucleotides are TGTGCCAGCAGACACTCAGGGGGTAACACCGGGGAGCTGTTTTTT. Its protein product is CASRHSGGNTGELFF.

The chain joins TRBV2 to TRBJ1-2; 8 nucleotides agree with TRBD1. Germline V lookup: CDR1 SNHLY, CDR2 FYNNEI. Trimming at V came to 5 bases and at J to 5 bases, leaving 7 bases not matched to a gene. The CDR3 is 14 amino acids. The CDR3 reads CASSQDRVKYGYTF. The CDR3 nucleotides are TGTGCCAGCAGTCAGGACAGGGTTAAGTATGGCTACACCTTC.

The chain links TRBV6-5 to TRBJ1-1; weak D call: TRBD1 (5 bases). V was trimmed by 6 bases and J by 0 bases, leaving 8 bases between them. The length of the CDR3 is 13 residues. Germline CDR1 is MNHEY and CDR2 is SVGAGI. CDR3 coding DNA: TGTGCCAGCAGGGACAAGTTGAACACTGAAGCTTTCTTT. Translated, it gives CASRDKLNTEAFF.

J is TRBJ2-1 and V is TRBV7-9; perhaps TRBD2 as D (5 bases). This CDR3 spans 16 amino acids. Germline loops: CDR1 SEHNR, CDR2 FQNEAQ (reference sequence). Trimming took 0 bases from V and 3 from J, leaving 12 bases between them. CDR3: CASSLAVSDRYNEQFF. In nucleotides, the CDR3 is TGTGCCAGCAGCTTAGCTGTTAGCGACCGCTACAATGAGCAGTTCTTC.

V gene TRBV7-9 combines with J gene TRBJ2-7; no clear D gene. The ends were cut back, 5 bases at V and 2 bases at J, with 7 bases in the middle. The length of the CDR3 is 12 residues. In germline, CDR1 is SEHNR, CDR2 FQNEAQ (reference sequence). The CDR3 region is CASSPRTYEQYF. CDR3 bases: TGTGCCAGCAGCCCCCGGACCTACGAGCAGTACTTC. Complete variable domain (other parts from reference TRBV7-9 and TRBJ2-7): DTGVSQNPRHKITKRGQNVTFRCDPISEHNRLYWYRQTLGQGPEFLTYFQNEAQLEKSRLLSDRFSAERPKGSFSTLEIQRTEQGDSAMYLCASSPRTYEQYFGPGTRLTVT.

This chain uses TRBV7-8 with TRBJ2-1, with 13 bases matching TRBD2. Germline V gives CDR1 SGHVS, CDR2 FQNEAQ. The CDR3 has 16 residues. V gave up 1 base and J gave up 9 bases; unmatched junction bases: 6. CDR3 loop: CASSLVRLAGGTEQFF. For the CDR3, the DNA is TGTGCCAGCAGCTTAGTTAGACTAGCGGGAGGCACTGAGCAGTTCTTC.

The V call is TRBV2, the J call TRBJ1-2; the D is unclear. Germline CDR1 SNHLY, CDR2 FYNNEI. The V end lost 6 bases, the J end lost 3 bases, and 8 bases lay between the germline ends. The length of the CDR3 is 12 residues. The CDR3 protein is CASRLEDYGYTF. The CDR3 DNA reads TGTGCCAGCAGGTTAGAAGACTATGGCTACACCTTC.

The V gene is TRBV6-5, the J gene TRBJ1-3; 7 bases line up with TRBD1. Looked up from germline, CDR1 is MNHEY and CDR2 is SVGAGI. V was clipped by 4 bases and J by 0 bases; unmatched bases: 6. The CDR3 is 16 residues long. CDR3 in DNA: TGTGCCAGCAGTTCCACCCAGGGGGGCTCTGGAAACACCATATATTTT. Translating gives CASSSTQGGSGNTIYF.

This chain uses TRBV19 with TRBJ2-7; 9 bases fit TRBD1. This CDR3 region has 14 residues. CDR1 and CDR2 from the germline V gene are LNHDA and SQIVND (reference sequence). V gave up 5 bases and J gave up 6 bases; unmatched junction bases: 8. The CDR3: CASSAHDRGSEQYF. The CDR3 DNA is TGTGCCAGTAGTGCTCACGACAGGGGGAGCGAGCAGTACTTC. The variable domain in full, completed from reference TRBV19 and TRBJ2-7, reads DGGITQSPKYLFRKEGQNVTLSCEQNLNHDAMYWYRQDPGQGLRLIYYSQIVNDFQKGDIAEGYSVSREKKESFPLTVTSAQKNPTAFYLCASSAHDRGSEQYFGPGTRLTVT.

The V and J genes are TRBV28 and TRBJ1-2; no clear D. Germline CDR1 reads MDHEN; CDR2 reads SYDVKM. This CDR3 is 14 amino acids long. The V end was cut by 7 bases, the J end by 5 bases, with 17 bases between. This chain's CDR3 is CASNKAGRWYGYTF. Here the CDR3 DNA reads TGTGCCAGCAATAAAGCTGGCAGGTGGTATGGCTACACCTTC.

The rearrangement uses TRBV11-2 and TRBJ2-7, with 8 bases that match TRBD2. CDR3 length: 13 residues. Germline trimming cut 5 bases from V and 11 bases from J; bases unmatched to any gene: 11. Germline CDR1 SGHAT, CDR2 FQNNGV. The CDR3, as DNA: TGTGCCAGCAGCGCGCAACCGGGACTAGAAAAGTACTTC. Amino acid sequence: CASSAQPGLEKYF.

The chain is built from TRBV6-1 and TRBJ2-4; perhaps TRBD2 as D (7 bases). This CDR3 comprises 16 residues. V lost 1 base and J 13 bases, leaving 23 bases between the germline ends. Per the germline V gene, CDR1 is MNHNS and CDR2 is SASEGT. CDR3 coding DNA: TGTGCCAGCAGTGAAGAAGGAACAGGGAGGGCCTTGAGACAGTACTTC. Protein product: CASSEEGTGRALRQYF.

The chain employs TRBV14 and TRBJ2-2; TRBD1 matches at 8 bases. Germline values: CDR1 SGHDN, CDR2 FVKESK. Trimming cost V 3 bases and J 3 bases; bases outside gene matches: 3. This CDR3 has 15 residues. The CDR3 reads CASSHRQGYTGELFF. The DNA of the CDR3 is TGTGCCAGCAGCCACCGACAGGGGTACACCGGGGAGCTGTTTTTT.

This chain uses TRBV19 with TRBJ1-2; D is uncertain. Germline assignment: CDR1 LNHDA and CDR2 SQIVND (reference sequence). The CDR3 runs 18 residues. V was cut by 5 bases and J by 6 bases, with 28 bases left in between. The CDR3 region is CASSPSAQRAFGGHGYTF. The CDR3 region has the DNA TGTGCCAGTAGTCCCTCCGCTCAGAGGGCTTTCGGTGGGCATGGCTACACCTTC.